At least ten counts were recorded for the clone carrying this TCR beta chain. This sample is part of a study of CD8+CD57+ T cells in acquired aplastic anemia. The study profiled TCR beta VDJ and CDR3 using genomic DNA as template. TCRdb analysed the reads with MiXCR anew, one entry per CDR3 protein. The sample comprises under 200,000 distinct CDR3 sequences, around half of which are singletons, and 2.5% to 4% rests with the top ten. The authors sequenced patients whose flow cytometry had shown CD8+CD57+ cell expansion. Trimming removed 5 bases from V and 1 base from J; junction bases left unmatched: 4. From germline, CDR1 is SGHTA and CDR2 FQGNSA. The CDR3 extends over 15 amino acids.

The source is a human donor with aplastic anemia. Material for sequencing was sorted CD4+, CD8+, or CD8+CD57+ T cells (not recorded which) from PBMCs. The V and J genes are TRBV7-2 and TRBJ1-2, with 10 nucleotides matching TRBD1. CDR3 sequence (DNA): TGTGCCAGCAGCACGGACAGGGGGTTTAACTATGGCTACACCTTC. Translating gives CASSTDRGFNYGYTF.